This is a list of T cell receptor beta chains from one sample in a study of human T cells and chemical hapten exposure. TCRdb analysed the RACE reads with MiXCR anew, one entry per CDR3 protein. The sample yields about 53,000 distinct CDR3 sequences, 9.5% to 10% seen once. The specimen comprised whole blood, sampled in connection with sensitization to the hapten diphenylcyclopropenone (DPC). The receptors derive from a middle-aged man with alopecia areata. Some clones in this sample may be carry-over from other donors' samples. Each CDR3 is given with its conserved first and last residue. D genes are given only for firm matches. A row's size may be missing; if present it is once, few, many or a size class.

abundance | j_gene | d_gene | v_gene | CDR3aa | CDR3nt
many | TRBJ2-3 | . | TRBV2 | CASADSPISTDTQYF | TGTGCCAGCGCTGACAGCCCCATAAGCACAGATACGCAGTATTTT
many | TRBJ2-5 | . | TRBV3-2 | CASSQGAGQETQYF | TGTGCCAGCAGCCAAGGGGCGGGGCAAGAGACCCAGTACTTC
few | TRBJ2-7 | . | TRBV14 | CASSRATGIHEQYF | TGTGCCAGCAGCCGGGCGACGGGAATCCACGAGCAGTACTTC
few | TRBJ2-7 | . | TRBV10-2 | CASSEIPRGDEQYF | TGCGCCAGCAGTGAAATTCCCAGGGGAGACGAGCAGTACTTC
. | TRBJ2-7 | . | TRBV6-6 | CASSYGQNYEQYF | TGTGCCAGCAGTTACGGTCAGAACTACGAGCAGTACTTC
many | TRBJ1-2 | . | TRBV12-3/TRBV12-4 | CASSSAGRYYGYTF | TGTGCCAGCAGTTCCGCGGGACGGTACTATGGCTACACCTTC
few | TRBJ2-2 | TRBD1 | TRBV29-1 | CSAETGEVRRELFF | TGCAGCGCCGAGACAGGGGAAGTGCGCAGGGAGCTGTTTTTT
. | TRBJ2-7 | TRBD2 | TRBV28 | CASRLKLAGVEEQYF | TGTGCCAGCAGACTTAAACTAGCGGGAGTAGAGGAGCAGTACTTC
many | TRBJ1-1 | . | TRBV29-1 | CSVAGWRLGLNTEAFF | TGCAGCGTTGCAGGATGGAGGTTAGGGCTGAACACTGAAGCTTTCTTT
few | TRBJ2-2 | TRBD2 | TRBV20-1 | CSARDRGTSGRATGELFF | TGCAGTGCTAGAGATCGGGGGACTAGCGGGAGAGCCACCGGGGAGCTGTTTTTT
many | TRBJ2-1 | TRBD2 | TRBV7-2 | CASSLRLAGGVDEQFF | TGTGCCAGCAGCTTGAGACTAGCGGGAGGGGTGGATGAGCAGTTCTTC